The following is a T cell receptor (beta chain) sequence with its context. Its target is not known. TCRdb's copy holds only in-frame clones and misses some; the assay was immunoSEQ multiplex PCR. This sample has around 32,000 clones, with 90% found just once. CDR1 is LNHDA, CDR2 SQIVND, per germline (reference sequence). V lost 2 bases to trimming and J lost 6 bases, with 16 bases between them. The CDR3 spans 15 residues. The data stem from a study of glioma-infiltrating T cells after dendritic cell vaccination. Study-wide points: TCR clonality showed no direct relationship with survival.

This specimen consisted of blood, obtained before dendritic cell vaccination. This chain links TRBV19 with TRBJ1-2, with TRBD1 as a possible D gene (6 bases). The receptor's source is a human donor with glioblastoma. CDR3 DNA sequence: TGTGCCAGTAGTATAAAGGTCAGGGGATTCGATGGCTACACCTTC. It encodes CASSIKVRGFDGYTF.